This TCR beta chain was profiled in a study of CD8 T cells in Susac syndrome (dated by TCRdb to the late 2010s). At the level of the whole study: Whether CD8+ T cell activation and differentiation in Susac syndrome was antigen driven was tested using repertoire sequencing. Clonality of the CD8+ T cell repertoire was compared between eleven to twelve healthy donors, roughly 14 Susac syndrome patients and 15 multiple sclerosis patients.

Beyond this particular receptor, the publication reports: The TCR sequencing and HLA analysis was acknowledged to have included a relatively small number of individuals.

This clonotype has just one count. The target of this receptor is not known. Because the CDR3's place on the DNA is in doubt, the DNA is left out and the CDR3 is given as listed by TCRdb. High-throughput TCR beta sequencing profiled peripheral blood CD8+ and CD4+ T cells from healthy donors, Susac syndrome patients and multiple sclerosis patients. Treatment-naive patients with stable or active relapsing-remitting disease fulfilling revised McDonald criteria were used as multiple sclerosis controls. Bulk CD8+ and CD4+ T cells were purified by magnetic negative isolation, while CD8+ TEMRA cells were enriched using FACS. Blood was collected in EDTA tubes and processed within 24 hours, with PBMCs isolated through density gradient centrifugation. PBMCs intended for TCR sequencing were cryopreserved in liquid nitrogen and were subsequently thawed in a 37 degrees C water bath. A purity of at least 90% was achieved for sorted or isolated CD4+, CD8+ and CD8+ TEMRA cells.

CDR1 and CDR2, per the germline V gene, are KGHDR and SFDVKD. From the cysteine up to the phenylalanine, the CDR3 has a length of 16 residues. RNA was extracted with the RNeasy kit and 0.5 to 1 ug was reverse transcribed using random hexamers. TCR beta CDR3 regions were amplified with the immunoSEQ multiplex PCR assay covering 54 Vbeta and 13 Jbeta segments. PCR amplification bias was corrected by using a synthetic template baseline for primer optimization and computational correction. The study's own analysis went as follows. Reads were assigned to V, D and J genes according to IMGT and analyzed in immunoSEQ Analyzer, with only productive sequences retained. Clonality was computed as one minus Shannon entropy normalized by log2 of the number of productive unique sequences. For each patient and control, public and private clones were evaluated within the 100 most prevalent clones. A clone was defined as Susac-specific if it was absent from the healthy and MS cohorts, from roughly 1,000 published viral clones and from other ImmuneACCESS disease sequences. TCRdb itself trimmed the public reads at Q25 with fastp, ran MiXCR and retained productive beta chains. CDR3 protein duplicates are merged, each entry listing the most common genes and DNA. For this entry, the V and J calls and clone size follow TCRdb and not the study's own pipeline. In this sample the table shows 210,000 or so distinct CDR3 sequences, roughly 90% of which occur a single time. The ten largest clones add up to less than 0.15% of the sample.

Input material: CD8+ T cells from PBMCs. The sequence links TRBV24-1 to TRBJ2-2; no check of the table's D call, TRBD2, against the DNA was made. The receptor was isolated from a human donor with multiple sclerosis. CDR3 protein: CATRWVGPLTPGSCFF.